This T cell receptor (beta chain) was found in a study of T cell responses to AZD1222 COVID-19 vaccine. Study results and limitations: Repertoire sampling occurred only after the peak T cell response. Reports say nearly half of spike-specific TCRs go after unmutated variant regions.

Assay used: immunoSEQ multiplex PCR; TCRdb lists only in-frame clones, some missing. The data contain around 150,000 clones, 85% of them seen just once; the ten biggest clones take up approximately 8%. Notes on this clone: The antigen is not known.

The sequences come from peripheral blood, collected 28 days after the second dose of the MenACWY control vaccine. The TCR sequence derives from an adult who received the MenACWY meningococcal vaccine as a control.

The chain's CDR3 is CASSLPGLGGGQYF. CDR3 nucleotide sequence: TGTGCCAGCAGCTTACCAGGATTAGGAGGGGGGCAGTACTTC. The chain is built from TRBV11-3 and TRBJ2-7; D could derive from TRBD1 or TRBD2 (6 bases each). V shed 2 bases and J shed 9 bases, with 17 bases lying between them. Germline V gene data show CDR1 as SGHNT and CDR2 as YENEEA. This CDR3 spans 14 amino acids.